This paragraph reports one T cell receptor beta chain. This clonotype was counted many times. Its specific antigen is unknown. Base qualities are not provided; no much larger clone lies one nucleotide away. The data were obtained in a study of spatial heterogeneity in lung cancer (dated by TCRdb to between 2017 and 2020). As for the study more broadly: Beta-chain transcripts were consistently detected in greater numbers than alpha-chain transcripts, which likely reflected higher beta-chain transcript abundance. Nonsynonymous mutation counts, determined by whole-exome sequencing of tumor tissue, were related to TCR repertoire features. At surgery, both alpha and beta chains were TCR-sequenced in 220 tumor regions, about 64 matched nontumor lung samples and some 58 PBMC samples. In the raw uncorrected reads, each unique combination of TCR and UMI appeared on average more than ten times. The study quantitatively compared TCR alpha and beta repertoires across multiple tumor regions, matched nontumor lung and blood in non-small cell lung cancer.

The V and J ends are trimmed by 2 bases and 3 bases, leaving 11 bases between them. Taken from cysteine to phenylalanine, the CDR3 has 14 residues. Only CDR3 DNA remains: 42 bases, in frame from the first base. CDR1 MNHEY and CDR2 SVGEGT are derived from the germline V gene. The library was generated by 5' RACE. The listed sequencing device is NextSeq 500. The TCR library protocol attached a unique molecular identifier to each TCR cDNA molecule to allow correction of PCR and sequencing errors. Processing in the source paper ran as follows. TCR identification, UMI-based error correction and CDR3 extraction were performed with Decombinator tools. TCRs above a frequency of 2 per 1,000, corresponding to the top 1% of the tumor frequency distribution, were defined as expanded. Renyi diversity was calculated using the R vegan package after each repertoire was subsampled 100 times to 5,000 TCRs. To build CDR3 similarity networks, amino acid triplet string-kernel similarity was used, and CDR3s were connected when their pairwise similarity was above 0.82. TCRdb reprocessed the public reads (quality trimming at Q25 with fastp, clone calling with MiXCR) and kept in-frame beta chains. Each record represents a unique CDR3 protein, reported with the most common genes and DNA among its rows. TCRdb assigned the V and J calls; the authors' analysis was not used. This sample lists 43,000 or so distinct CDR3 sequences; almost 7% were detected once. Together, the top ten hold about 39% of the sample.

Broad study findings and their caveats: Confirming at a functional level the hypothesis that regional TCRs recognize regional mutations was considered to require additional single-cell paired TCR alpha and beta sequencing. Ubiquitous expanded tumor TCRs were found in blood more often at tumor resection than at routine follow-up.

The sample's time point label, in plain terms: sample taken at primary tumor resection. Samples were obtained from 70 to 85 patients with early-stage, untreated non-small cell lung cancer from the lung TRACERx cohort. Without any cell sorting, TCR sequencing was performed on whole RNA extracted either from tumor and nontumor lung tissue or from cryopreserved PBMC samples. Only patients for whom sufficient RNA was available from at least two tumor regions were selected for TCR sequencing. The sequence was obtained from a female donor with early-stage non-small cell lung cancer. This chain joins TRBV6-2 or TRBV6-3 to TRBJ2-7; too little of a D gene remains to name it. Here the sequenced sample was PBMCs, taken at surgery. The CDR3 protein: CASSYGYKGYEQYF. The DNA sequence reads TGTGCCAGCAGTTACGGCTATAAAGGCTACGAGCAGTACTTC.